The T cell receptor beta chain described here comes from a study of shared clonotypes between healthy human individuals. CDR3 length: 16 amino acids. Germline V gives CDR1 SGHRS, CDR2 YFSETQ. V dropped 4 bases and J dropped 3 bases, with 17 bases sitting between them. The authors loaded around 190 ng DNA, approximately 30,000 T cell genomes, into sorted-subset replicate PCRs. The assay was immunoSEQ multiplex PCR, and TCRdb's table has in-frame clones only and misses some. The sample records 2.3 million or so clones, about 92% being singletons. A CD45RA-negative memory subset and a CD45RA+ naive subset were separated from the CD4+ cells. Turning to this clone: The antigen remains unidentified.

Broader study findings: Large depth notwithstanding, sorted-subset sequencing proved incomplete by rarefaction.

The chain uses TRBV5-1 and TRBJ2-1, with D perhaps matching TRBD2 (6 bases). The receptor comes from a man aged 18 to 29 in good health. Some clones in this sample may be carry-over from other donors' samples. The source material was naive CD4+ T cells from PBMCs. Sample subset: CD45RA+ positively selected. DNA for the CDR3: TGCGCCAGCAGCCCTCTTGGCGGGACCTACTACAATGAGCAGTTCTTC. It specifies CASSPLGGTYYNEQFF.